The T cell receptor (beta chain) described here comes from a study of control samples from healthy donors and cancer patients. Here immunoSEQ multiplex PCR was the method, and the copy in TCRdb shows in-frame clones only, minus some. Here the sample spans just over 80,000 clones, just under 90% being singletons. V was cut by 2 bases and J by 2 bases, with 7 bases left in between. CDR1 and CDR2 from the germline V gene are MGHRA and YSYEKL. This CDR3 contains 15 residues. Material: blood. The TCR comes from a middle-aged man in good health. This chain connects TRBV4-1 to TRBJ2-6; D may be TRBD1 (6 bases). CDR3 protein: CASSQQGTGANVLTF. DNA of the CDR3: TGCGCCAGCAGCCAACAGGGGACTGGGGCCAACGTCCTGACTTTC.